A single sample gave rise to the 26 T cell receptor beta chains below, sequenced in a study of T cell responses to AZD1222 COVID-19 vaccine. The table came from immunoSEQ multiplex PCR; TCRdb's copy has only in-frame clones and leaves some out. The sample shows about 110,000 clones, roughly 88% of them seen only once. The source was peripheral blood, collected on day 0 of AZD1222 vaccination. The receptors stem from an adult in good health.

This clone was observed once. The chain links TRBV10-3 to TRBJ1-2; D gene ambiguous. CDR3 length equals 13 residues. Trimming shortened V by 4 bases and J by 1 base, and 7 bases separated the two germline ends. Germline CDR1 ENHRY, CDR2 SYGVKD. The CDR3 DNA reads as TGTGCCATCAGTGTCCGGTTTAACTATGGCTACACCTTC. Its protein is CAISVRFNYGYTF.

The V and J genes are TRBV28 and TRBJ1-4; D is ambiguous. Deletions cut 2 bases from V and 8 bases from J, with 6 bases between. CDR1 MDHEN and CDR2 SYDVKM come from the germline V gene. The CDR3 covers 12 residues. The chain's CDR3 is CASSLVGEKLFF. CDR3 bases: TGTGCCAGCAGTTTAGTCGGCGAAAAACTGTTTTTT.

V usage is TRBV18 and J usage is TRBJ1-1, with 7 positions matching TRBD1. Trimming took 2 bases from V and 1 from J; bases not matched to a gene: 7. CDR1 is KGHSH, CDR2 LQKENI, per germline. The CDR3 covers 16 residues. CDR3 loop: CASSPYTTGENTEAFF. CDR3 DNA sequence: TGTGCCAGCTCACCATATACAACAGGGGAGAACACTGAAGCTTTCTTT.

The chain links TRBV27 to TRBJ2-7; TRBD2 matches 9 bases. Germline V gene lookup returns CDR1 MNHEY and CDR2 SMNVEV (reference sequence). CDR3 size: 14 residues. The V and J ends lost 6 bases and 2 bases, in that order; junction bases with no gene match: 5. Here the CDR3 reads CASRTRGGAYEQYF. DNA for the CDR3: TGTGCCAGCAGGACTCGCGGGGGGGCCTACGAGCAGTACTTC.

CDR3 residues: CASTPAGGRGNIQYF. CDR3 coding DNA: TGTGCCAGTACCCCAGCGGGGGGCCGTGGGAACATTCAGTACTTC. The chain carries TRBV19 and TRBJ2-4; 9 nucleotides line up with TRBD2. CDR1 and CDR2 from the germline V gene are LNHDA and SQIVND (reference sequence). The CDR3 spans 15 residues. The V and J ends lost 7 bases and 7 bases, in that order; junction bases with no gene match: 11.

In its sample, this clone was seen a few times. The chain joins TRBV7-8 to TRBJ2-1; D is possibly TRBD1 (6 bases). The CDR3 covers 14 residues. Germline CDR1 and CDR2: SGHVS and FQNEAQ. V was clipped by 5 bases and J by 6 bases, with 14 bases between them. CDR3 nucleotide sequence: TGTGCCAGCAGCAATATACAGGGCGGCAATGAGCAGTTCTTC. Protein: CASSNIQGGNEQFF.

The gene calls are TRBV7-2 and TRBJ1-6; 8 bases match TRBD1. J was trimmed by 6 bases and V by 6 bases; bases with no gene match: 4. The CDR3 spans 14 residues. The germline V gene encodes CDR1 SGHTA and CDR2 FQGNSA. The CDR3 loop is CASRRDRSNSPLHF. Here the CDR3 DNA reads TGTGCCAGCAGAAGGGACAGGAGTAATTCACCCCTCCACTTT.

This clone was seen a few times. CDR3 region: CARRKTGLPFF. The CDR3 DNA follows: TGTGCCAGAAGGAAGACAGGGCTTCCTTTCTTT. This sequence joins TRBV5-3 and TRBJ1-1; 7 nucleotides match TRBD1. TRBV5-3 is designated an ORF whose function remains uncertain. Losses at the gene ends were 5 bases for V and 12 bases for J; bases not matched to a gene: 7. This CDR3 spans 11 amino acids.

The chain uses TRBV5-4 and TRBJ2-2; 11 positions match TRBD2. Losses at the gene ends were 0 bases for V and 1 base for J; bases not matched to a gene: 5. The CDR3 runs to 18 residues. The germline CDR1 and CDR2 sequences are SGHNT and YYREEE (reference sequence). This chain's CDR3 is CASSLELTSGGNTGELFF. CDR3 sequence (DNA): TGTGCCAGCAGCTTGGAGTTAACTAGCGGGGGGAACACCGGGGAGCTGTTTTTT.

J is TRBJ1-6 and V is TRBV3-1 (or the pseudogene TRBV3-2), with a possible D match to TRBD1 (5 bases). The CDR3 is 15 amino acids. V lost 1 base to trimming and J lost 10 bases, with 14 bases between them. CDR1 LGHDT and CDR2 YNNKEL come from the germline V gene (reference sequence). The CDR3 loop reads CASSQVARVGSPLHF. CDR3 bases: TGTGCCAGCAGCCAAGTAGCCAGGGTAGGCTCACCCCTCCACTTT.

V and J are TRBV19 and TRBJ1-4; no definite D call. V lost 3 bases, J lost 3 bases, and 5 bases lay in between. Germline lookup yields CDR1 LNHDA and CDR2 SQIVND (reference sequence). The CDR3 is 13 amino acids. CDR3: CASSISANEKLFF. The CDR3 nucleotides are TGTGCCAGTAGTATCAGTGCTAATGAAAAACTGTTTTTT.

The CDR3 region has the DNA TGTGCCAGCAGCCCCCCCAGTTCGGATACGCAGTATTTT. It is translated as CASSPPSSDTQYF. The V call is TRBV14, the J call TRBJ2-3; no firm D call. V was shortened by 4 bases and J by 6 bases, with 11 bases between the two germline ends. Germline assignment: CDR1 SGHDN and CDR2 FVKESK. This CDR3 is built from 13 residues. Based on the CDR3 plus reference TRBV14 and TRBJ2-3, the full variable domain is EAGVTQFPSHSVIEKGQTVTLRCDPISGHDNLYWYRRVMGKEIKFLLHFVKESKQDESGMPNNRFLAERTGGTYSTLKVQPAELEDSGVYFCASSPPSSDTQYFGPGTRLTVL.

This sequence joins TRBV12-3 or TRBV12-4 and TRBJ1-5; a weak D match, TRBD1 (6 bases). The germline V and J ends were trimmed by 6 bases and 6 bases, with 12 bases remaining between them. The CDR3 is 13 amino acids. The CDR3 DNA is TGTGCCAGCAGGGGGGCTCGGACTCAGCCCCAGCATTTT. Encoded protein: CASRGARTQPQHF.

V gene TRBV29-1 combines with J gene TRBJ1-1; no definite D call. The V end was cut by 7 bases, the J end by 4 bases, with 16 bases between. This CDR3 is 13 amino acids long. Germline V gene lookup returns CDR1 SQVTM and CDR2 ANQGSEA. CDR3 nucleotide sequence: TGCAGCGCGCGGAGAGTTTTGGGCACTGAAGCTTTCTTT. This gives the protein CSARRVLGTEAFF.

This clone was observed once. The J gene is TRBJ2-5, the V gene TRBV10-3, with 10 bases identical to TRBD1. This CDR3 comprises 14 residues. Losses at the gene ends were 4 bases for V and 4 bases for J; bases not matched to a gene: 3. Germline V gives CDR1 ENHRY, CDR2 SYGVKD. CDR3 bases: TGTGCCATCAGTGTGACAGGGGGCAGAGAGACCCAGTACTTC. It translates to CAISVTGGRETQYF.

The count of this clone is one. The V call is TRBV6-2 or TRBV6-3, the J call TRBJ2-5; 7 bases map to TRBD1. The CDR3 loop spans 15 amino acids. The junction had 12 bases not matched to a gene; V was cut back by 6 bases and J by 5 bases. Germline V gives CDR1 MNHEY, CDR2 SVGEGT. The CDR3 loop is CASSRRDSGRETQYF. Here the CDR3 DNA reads TGTGCCAGCAGCCGCCGGGACAGCGGTCGCGAGACCCAGTACTTC.

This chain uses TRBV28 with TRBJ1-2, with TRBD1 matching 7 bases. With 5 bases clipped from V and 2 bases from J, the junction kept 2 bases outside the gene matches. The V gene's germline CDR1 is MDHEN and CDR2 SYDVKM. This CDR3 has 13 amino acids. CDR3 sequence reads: CASSGDSNYGYTF. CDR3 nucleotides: TGTGCCAGCAGTGGGGACAGCAACTATGGCTACACCTTC.

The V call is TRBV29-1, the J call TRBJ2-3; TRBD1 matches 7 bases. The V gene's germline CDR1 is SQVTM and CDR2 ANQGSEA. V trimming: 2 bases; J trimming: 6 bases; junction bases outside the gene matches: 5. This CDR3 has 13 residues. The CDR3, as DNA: TGCAGCGTTGAAAAAGGGGGCTGGGATACGCAGTATTTT. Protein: CSVEKGGWDTQYF.

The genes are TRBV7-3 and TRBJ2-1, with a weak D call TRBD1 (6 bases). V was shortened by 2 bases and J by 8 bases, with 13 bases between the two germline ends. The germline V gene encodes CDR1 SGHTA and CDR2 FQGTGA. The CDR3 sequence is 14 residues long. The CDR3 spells CASSLGRGGDEQFF. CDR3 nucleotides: TGTGCCAGCAGCTTAGGCAGGGGCGGAGATGAGCAGTTCTTC.

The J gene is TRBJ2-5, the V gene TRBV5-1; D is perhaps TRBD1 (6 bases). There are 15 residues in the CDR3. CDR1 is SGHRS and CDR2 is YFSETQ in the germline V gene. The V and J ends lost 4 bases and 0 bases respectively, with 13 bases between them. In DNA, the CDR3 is TGCGCCAGCAGCACCTCGGGACAACACCAAGAGACCCAGTACTTC. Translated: CASSTSGQHQETQYF.

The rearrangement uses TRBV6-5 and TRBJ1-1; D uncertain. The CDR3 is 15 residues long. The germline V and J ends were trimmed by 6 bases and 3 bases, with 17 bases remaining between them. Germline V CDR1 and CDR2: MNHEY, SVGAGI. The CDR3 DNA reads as TGTGCCAGCAGAAACCCCGTCGGGGTTGACACTGAAGCTTTCTTT. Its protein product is CASRNPVGVDTEAFF.

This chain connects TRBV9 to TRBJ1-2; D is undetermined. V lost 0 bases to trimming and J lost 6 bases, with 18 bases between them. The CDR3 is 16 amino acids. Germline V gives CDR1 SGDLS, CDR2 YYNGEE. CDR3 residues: CASSVEEAQTANGYTF. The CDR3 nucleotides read TGTGCCAGCAGCGTAGAAGAAGCACAGACCGCGAATGGCTACACCTTC.

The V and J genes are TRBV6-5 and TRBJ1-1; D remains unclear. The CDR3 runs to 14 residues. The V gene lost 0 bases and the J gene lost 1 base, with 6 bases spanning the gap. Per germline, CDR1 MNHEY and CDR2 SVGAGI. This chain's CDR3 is CASSYSFGNTEAFF. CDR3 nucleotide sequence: TGTGCCAGCAGTTACTCATTTGGGAACACTGAAGCTTTCTTT.

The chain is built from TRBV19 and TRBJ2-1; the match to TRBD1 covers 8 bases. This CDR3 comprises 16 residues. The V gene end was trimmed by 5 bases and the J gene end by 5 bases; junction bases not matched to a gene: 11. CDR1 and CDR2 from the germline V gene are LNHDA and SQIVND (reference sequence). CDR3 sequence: CASSSTRTGSHNEQFF. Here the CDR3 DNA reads TGTGCCAGTAGTTCTACCCGGACAGGGAGCCACAATGAGCAGTTCTTC.

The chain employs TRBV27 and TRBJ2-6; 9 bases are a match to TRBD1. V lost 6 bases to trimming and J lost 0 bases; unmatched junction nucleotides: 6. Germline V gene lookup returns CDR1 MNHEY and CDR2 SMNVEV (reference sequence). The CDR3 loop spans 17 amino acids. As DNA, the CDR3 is TGTGCCAGCAGAAGGGACAGGGACCCCTCTGGGGCCAACGTCCTGACTTTC. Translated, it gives CASRRDRDPSGANVLTF.

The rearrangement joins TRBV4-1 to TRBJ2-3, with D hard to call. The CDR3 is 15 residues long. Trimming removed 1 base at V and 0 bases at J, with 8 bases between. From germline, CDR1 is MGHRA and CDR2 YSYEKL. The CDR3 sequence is CASSQVGSSTDTQYF. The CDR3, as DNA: TGCGCCAGCAGCCAAGTCGGTAGTAGCACAGATACGCAGTATTTT.